The rows below give T cell receptor beta chains drawn from one sample of a study of blood T cell repertoires in COVID-19. The method was immunoSEQ multiplex PCR; TCRdb's version includes in-frame clones alone and lacks a portion of them. There are around 300,000 clones in the sample; 88% occur only once, and 2.5% to 3% lies in the top ten. Material for sequencing was PBMCs or T cells enriched from blood (not recorded which). The receptors come from a woman aged 45-65 years who had recovered from COVID-19. Both conserved end residues are part of each CDR3. A D gene is named only where the DNA matches it firmly. The size entry is marked missing in some rows and otherwise reads once, few, many or a size class.

J | size | V | D | CDR3 | DNA
TRBJ2-1 | . | TRBV7-3 | TRBD2 | CASSFSGTTLYNEQFF | TGTGCCAGCAGCTTCTCCGGGACTACACTCTACAATGAGCAGTTCTTC
TRBJ1-6 | . | TRBV28 | . | CASSSSADSYNSPLHF | TGTGCCAGCAGTTCGTCCGCGGACTCCTATAATTCACCCCTCCACTTT
TRBJ2-7 | . | TRBV20-1 | . | CSASTQQNPDRLSYEQYF | TGCAGTGCTAGTACACAACAAAATCCGGACAGACTTTCCTACGAGCAGTACTTC
TRBJ2-2 | . | TRBV7-2 | . | CASSLAGELFF | TGTGCCAGCAGCTTAGCCGGTGAGCTGTTTTTT
TRBJ2-2 | . | TRBV7-2 | . | CASSLSPGLGELFF | TGTGCCAGCAGCTTATCGCCAGGGCTCGGGGAGCTGTTTTTT
TRBJ1-5 | . | TRBV28 | . | CASSLSVGGAVNQPQHF | TGTGCCAGCAGTTTATCGGTTGGGGGCGCGGTCAATCAGCCCCAGCATTTT
TRBJ2-7 | . | TRBV29-1 | . | CSVGTASYEQYF | TGCAGCGTCGGGACTGCAAGCTACGAGCAGTACTTC
TRBJ1-1 | . | TRBV7-2 | . | CASSLRGDNTEAFF | TGTGCCAGCAGCTTAAGGGGCGATAACACTGAAGCTTTCTTT
TRBJ1-5 | once | TRBV28 | TRBD1 | CASSLSQGNQPQHF | TGTGCCAGCAGTTTATCACAGGGGAATCAGCCCCAGCATTTT
TRBJ2-1 | . | TRBV5-1 | . | CASSFEGPQTSYNEQFF | TGCGCCAGCAGCTTCGAGGGCCCGCAAACCTCCTACAATGAGCAGTTCTTC
TRBJ2-7 | . | TRBV7-8 | TRBD2 | CASSLTSGNYEQYF | TGTGCCAGCAGCTTAACTAGCGGAAACTACGAGCAGTACTTC
TRBJ1-1 | . | TRBV28 | . | CASYLGAEAFF | TGTGCCAGCTATCTAGGCGCTGAAGCTTTCTTT
TRBJ1-4 | . | TRBV30 | TRBD1 | CAWRKQGAANEKLFF | TGTGCCTGGAGGAAACAGGGGGCAGCTAATGAAAAACTGTTTTTT
TRBJ1-5 | . | TRBV5-1 | . | CASSLDGSYNQPQHF | TGCGCCAGCAGCTTGGATGGTAGTTACAATCAGCCCCAGCATTTT
TRBJ1-2 | . | TRBV4-3 | . | CASSQDRGIRNYGYTF | TGCGCCAGCAGCCAAGATCGGGGAATACGAAACTATGGCTACACCTTC
TRBJ2-1 | . | TRBV9 | . | CASSVPQGSYNEQFF | TGTGCCAGCAGCGTACCCCAAGGGAGTTACAATGAGCAGTTCTTC
TRBJ2-7 | . | TRBV6-5 | TRBD1 | CASSKGQNYEQYF | TGTGCCAGCAGTAAGGGACAGAACTACGAGCAGTACTTC
TRBJ2-7 | . | TRBV15 | . | CATSRDPVSSYEQYF | TGTGCCACCAGCAGAGATCCGGTTAGCTCCTACGAGCAGTACTTC
TRBJ1-1 | . | TRBV11-1 | . | CASSLDLGAWTEAFF | TGTGCCAGCAGCTTAGATCTGGGGGCCTGGACTGAAGCTTTCTTT
TRBJ1-4 | . | TRBV28 | TRBD1 | CASSDQGAANEKLFF | TGTGCCAGCAGTGACCAGGGGGCGGCTAATGAAAAACTGTTTTTT
TRBJ2-1 | . | TRBV4-3 | . | CASSQSYYNEQFF | TGCGCCAGCAGCCAATCGTACTACAATGAGCAGTTCTTC
TRBJ1-3 | few | TRBV7-6 | . | CASSLAPRGGEGNTIYF | TGTGCCAGCAGCTTAGCCCCTAGGGGGGGAGAGGGAAACACCATATATTTT
TRBJ2-3 | . | TRBV12-3/TRBV12-4 | . | CASSSGTDTQYF | TGTGCCAGCAGTTCGGGGACAGATACGCAGTATTTT
TRBJ1-1 | . | TRBV12-3/TRBV12-4 | . | CASSLGDTEAFF | TGTGCCAGCAGTTTAGGAGACACTGAAGCTTTCTTT
TRBJ1-5 | . | TRBV2 | . | CASSEEGGGNQPQHF | TGTGCCAGCAGTGAAGAAGGGGGTGGGAATCAGCCCCAGCATTTT
TRBJ1-1 | . | TRBV24-1 | . | CATSDKDTDLTEAFF | TGTGCCACCAGTGATAAGGACACGGATTTGACTGAAGCTTTCTTT
TRBJ2-2 | few | TRBV6-5 | . | CASSYGTGELFF | TGTGCCAGCAGTTACGGTACTGGGGAGCTGTTTTTT
TRBJ1-2 | . | TRBV11-2 | TRBD1 | CASSLDMGTGGKLDGYTF | TGTGCCAGCAGCTTAGACATGGGGACAGGGGGCAAATTGGATGGCTACACCTTC
TRBJ2-6 | few | TRBV19 | TRBD1 | CASSKGQGSGANVLTF | TGTGCCAGTAGTAAGGGACAGGGCTCTGGGGCCAACGTCCTGACTTTC
TRBJ1-3 | . | TRBV7-2 | . | CASSLKGQSTGNTIYF | TGTGCCAGCAGCTTAAAGGGGCAGTCGACGGGAAACACCATATATTTT
TRBJ1-2 | . | TRBV24-1 | TRBD1 | CATSDPGQGFGYTF | TGTGCCACCAGTGATCCCGGACAGGGCTTCGGCTACACCTTC
TRBJ2-3 | . | TRBV7-2 | . | CASSFSSDTQYF | TGTGCCAGCAGCTTTAGTTCAGATACGCAGTATTTT
TRBJ2-7 | . | TRBV7-9 | TRBD2 | CARGKDSSGVYEQYF | TGTGCCAGGGGAAAGGACTCGAGCGGGGTTTACGAGCAGTACTTC
TRBJ2-7 | . | TRBV28 | TRBD1 | CASHMQGVMTGEQYF | TGTGCCAGCCACATGCAGGGGGTAATGACTGGCGAGCAGTACTTC
TRBJ2-5 | . | TRBV7-3 | . | CASSPRLGARRSQETQYF | TGTGCCAGCAGCCCCCGTTTGGGGGCCCGTAGATCTCAAGAGACCCAGTACTTC
TRBJ2-5 | . | TRBV7-2 | TRBD2 | CASSLGLAETQYF | TGTGCCAGCAGCCTTGGACTAGCCGAGACCCAGTACTTC
TRBJ1-6 | . | TRBV27 | TRBD1 | CATRKDGQGGRGGSPLHF | TGTGCCACCAGAAAGGACGGACAGGGGGGGCGTGGCGGGTCACCCCTCCACTTT
TRBJ2-7 | . | TRBV7-2 | . | CASSLALAGLSPYEQYF | TGTGCCAGCAGCTTAGCGCTTGCGGGGCTATCCCCCTACGAGCAGTACTTC
TRBJ1-4 | . | TRBV6-6 | TRBD1 | CASSLTGAGNEKLFF | TGTGCCAGCAGTTTGACAGGGGCGGGTAATGAAAAACTGTTTTTT
TRBJ2-3 | . | TRBV28 | TRBD1 | CASSLGAPGTGTDTQYF | TGTGCCAGCAGTTTGGGCGCTCCGGGGACAGGCACAGATACGCAGTATTTT
TRBJ2-1 | . | TRBV11-2 | TRBD2 | CASSLRTSGRGLRDEQFF | TGTGCCAGCAGCTTACGGACTAGCGGGAGGGGTTTACGGGATGAGCAGTTCTTC
TRBJ2-3 | . | TRBV5-1 | TRBD2 | CASSLSSSGSADTQYF | TGCGCCAGCAGCTTGTCTTCTAGCGGGAGCGCAGATACGCAGTATTTT
TRBJ1-1 | . | TRBV14 | TRBD1 | CASSPRPGTGSPEAFF | TGTGCCAGCAGCCCCCGACCCGGGACAGGGAGCCCTGAAGCTTTCTTT
TRBJ1-4 | . | TRBV27 | TRBD1 | CASSDPGQGIEKLFF | TGTGCCAGCAGTGACCCGGGACAGGGGATAGAAAAACTGTTTTTT
TRBJ2-6 | . | TRBV5-1 | TRBD2 | CASRTSAGANVLTF | TGCGCCAGCAGGACTAGCGCTGGGGCCAACGTCCTGACTTTC
TRBJ1-2 | . | TRBV28 | TRBD1 | CASEGQGYGYTF | TGTGCCAGCGAGGGACAGGGATATGGCTACACCTTC
TRBJ2-7 | . | TRBV5-1 | . | CASSLRPSQGDLEQYF | TGCGCCAGCAGCTTGCGGCCGTCACAGGGAGATCTCGAGCAGTACTTC
TRBJ2-1 | . | TRBV20-1 | . | CSASREPPINEQFF | TGCAGTGCTAGTCGGGAGCCGCCGATTAATGAGCAGTTCTTC
TRBJ1-1 | . | TRBV5-8 | . | CASSLRQGGTEAFF | TGTGCCAGCAGCTTGCGGCAGGGTGGCACTGAAGCTTTCTTT
TRBJ2-7 | . | TRBV18 | . | CASSPWGATEQYF | TGTGCCAGCTCCCCCTGGGGCGCTACGGAGCAGTACTTC
TRBJ1-2 | . | TRBV12-5 | . | CASAIGNYGYTF | TGTGCTAGTGCCATCGGGAACTATGGCTACACCTTC
TRBJ2-4 | . | TRBV28 | . | CASSLSGAGKNIQYF | TGTGCCAGCAGTTTATCAGGGGCAGGCAAAAACATTCAGTACTTC
TRBJ2-7 | . | TRBV7-9 | . | CASSEDNYEQYF | TGTGCCAGCAGCGAAGACAACTACGAGCAGTACTTC
TRBJ2-2 | once | TRBV19 | . | CASRTLALDTGELFF | TGTGCCTCCCGGACGTTAGCGCTAGACACCGGGGAGCTGTTTTTT